This T cell receptor (beta chain) was observed in a study of OX40 agonist ivuxolimab in advanced cancers. The assay was immunoSEQ multiplex PCR, and TCRdb's table has in-frame clones only and misses some. This sample yields fewer than 25,000 clones, of which roughly 70% are seen a single time; about 13% belongs to the top ten. Trimming pared 2 bases from V and 2 bases from J, leaving 20 bases between. The germline CDR1 and CDR2 sequences are MNHEY and SMNVEV (reference sequence). The CDR3 consists of 18 residues. This chain uses TRBV27 with TRBJ2-3; D is perhaps TRBD2 (6 bases). Sequences were derived from CD4+ or CD8+ T cells sorted from blood, sampled in a trial of the OX40 agonist ivuxolimab. The sequence was collected from an adult with an advanced solid tumor such as melanoma, head and neck, liver or kidney cancer. The CDR3 sequence: CASSLVAGSHLFTDTQYF. As DNA, the CDR3 is TGTGCCAGCAGTTTAGTGGCGGGAAGCCATCTTTTCACAGATACGCAGTATTTT.